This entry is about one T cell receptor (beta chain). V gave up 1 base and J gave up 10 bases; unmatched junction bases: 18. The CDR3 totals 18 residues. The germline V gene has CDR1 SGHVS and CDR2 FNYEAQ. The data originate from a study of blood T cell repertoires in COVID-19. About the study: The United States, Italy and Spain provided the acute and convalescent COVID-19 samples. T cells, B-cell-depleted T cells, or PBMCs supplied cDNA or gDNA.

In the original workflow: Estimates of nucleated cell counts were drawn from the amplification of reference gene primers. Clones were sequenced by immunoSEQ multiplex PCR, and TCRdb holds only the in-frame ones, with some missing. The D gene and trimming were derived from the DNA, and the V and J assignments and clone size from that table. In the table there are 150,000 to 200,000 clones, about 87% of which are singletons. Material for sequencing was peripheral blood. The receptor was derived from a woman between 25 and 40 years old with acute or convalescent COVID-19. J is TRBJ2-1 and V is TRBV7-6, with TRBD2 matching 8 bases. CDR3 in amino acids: CASSLEEAELAVLREQFF. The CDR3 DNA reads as TGTGCCAGCAGCTTAGAAGAGGCAGAACTAGCGGTGTTGAGAGAGCAGTTCTTC.